The entry that follows covers one T cell receptor beta chain sequence. Its antigen is not identified. The CDR3 is made up of 14 amino acids. Trimming cost V 5 bases and J 4 bases, with 14 bases left between them. Looked up from germline, CDR1 is SGHAT and CDR2 is FQNNGV. Each donor was nominally healthy when sampled (though unrecorded immune exposures were likely). The data stem from a study of cytomegalovirus exposure and HLA in healthy donors. In the PCR, 60 Vbeta and 13 Jbeta primers were used. This table comes from immunoSEQ multiplex PCR, and its TCRdb copy is limited to in-frame clones, with some not included. With some 51,000 clones in the sample, the ten largest clones hold roughly a quarter. Study-level points and caveats: A later analysis reported that several of the most significant clusters appeared to be linked to common viral pathogens, among them Epstein-Barr virus. In a later analysis, a missense DCLRE1C variant was linked to TCR beta V- and J-gene trimming. In an earlier analysis, most TCR beta V segments were productive about 87% or about 30% of the time.

This receptor was taken from a man in his forties or fifties in good health and CMV-seropositive. Material: PBMCs. The chain joins TRBV11-2 to TRBJ1-1; the D is unclear. This chain's CDR3 is CASSPWAGGTEAFF. In nucleotides, the CDR3 is TGTGCCAGCAGCCCCTGGGCCGGAGGCACTGAAGCTTTCTTT.